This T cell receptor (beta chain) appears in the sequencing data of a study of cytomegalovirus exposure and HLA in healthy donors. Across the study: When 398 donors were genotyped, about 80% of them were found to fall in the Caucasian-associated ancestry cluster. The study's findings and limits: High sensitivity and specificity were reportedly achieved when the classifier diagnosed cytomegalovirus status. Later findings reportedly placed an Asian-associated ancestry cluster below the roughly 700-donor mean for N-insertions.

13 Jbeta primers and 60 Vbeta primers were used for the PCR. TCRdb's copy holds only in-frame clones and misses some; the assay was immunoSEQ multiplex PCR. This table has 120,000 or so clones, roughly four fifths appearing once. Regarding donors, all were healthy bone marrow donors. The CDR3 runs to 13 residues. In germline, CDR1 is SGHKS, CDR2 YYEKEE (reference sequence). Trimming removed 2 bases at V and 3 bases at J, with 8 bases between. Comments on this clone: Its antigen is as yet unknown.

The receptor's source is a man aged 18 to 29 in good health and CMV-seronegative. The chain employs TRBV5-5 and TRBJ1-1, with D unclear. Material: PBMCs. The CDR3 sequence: CASSFVRDTEAFF. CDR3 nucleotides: TGTGCCAGCAGCTTCGTGCGGGACACTGAAGCTTTCTTT.